This paragraph covers one TCR beta chain sequence. Genes and germline come from the mouse. The observed sequence ends 1 residue before the CDR3 terminus, with the missing tail filled in from the germline J gene. Data came from immunoSEQ multiplex PCR; TCRdb stores just in-frame clones and leaves some out. The sample includes roughly 4,000 clones, about 50% of them seen just once. V lost 1 base and J lost 6; bases outside the gene matches: 8. CDR3 length equals 16 residues. Germline CDR1 is KGHPV and CDR2 is FQNQEV (reference sequence). The entry originates in a study of tissue T cells after allogeneic stem cell transplantation. The sample's time point: mouse harvest day 7 after allogeneic transplant. Mouse grafts combined 10^7 T-cell-depleted bone marrow cells with 10^6 splenic CD5+ T cells.

The origin of this receptor is a female BALB/c mouse given C57BL/6 T cells with graft-versus-host disease after an allogeneic hematopoietic cell transplant. V and J are TRBV26 and TRBJ1-1; 10 bases are a match to TRBD1. Material: lymph node tissue. The CDR3 reads CASSLYRDRGNPEVFF. The CDR3 bases that were read are TGTGCCAGCAGTCTGTATCGGGACAGGGGAAACCCAGAAGTCTTC.